Listed here are 25 T cell receptor beta chains from one sample, sequenced in a study of cytomegalovirus exposure and HLA in healthy donors. This PCR relied on a set of 60 Vbeta primers and 13 Jbeta primers. Clones were read by immunoSEQ multiplex PCR, and TCRdb kept only the in-frame ones, dropping some. The sample consists of under 150,000 clones, around 66% of them appearing once. The sample taken for sequencing was PBMCs. The receptors come from a man between 18 and 29 years old in good health and CMV-seropositive.

This clone came up a few times. The CDR3 here is CASSLKSGGLINTGELFF. DNA of the CDR3: TGTGCCAGCAGCTTAAAAAGCGGGGGACTCATTAACACCGGGGAGCTGTTTTTT. The gene calls are TRBV7-2 and TRBJ2-2, with 8 bases lining up with TRBD2. This CDR3 contains 18 residues. Germline V gene lookup returns CDR1 SGHTA and CDR2 FQGNSA. V trimming: 2 bases; J trimming: 2 bases; junction bases outside the gene matches: 10.

This chain connects TRBV2 to TRBJ1-1, with D unclear. Trimming cost V 4 bases and J 4 bases, with 4 bases left between them. This CDR3 spans 11 amino acids. Per the germline V gene, CDR1 is SNHLY and CDR2 is FYNNEI. CDR3 residues: CASSAGTEAFF. CDR3 bases: TGTGCCAGCAGTGCGGGCACTGAAGCTTTCTTT.

The chain links TRBV4-2 to TRBJ2-4; 11 bases are a match to TRBD2. Germline V CDR1 and CDR2: LGHNA, YNFKEQ. CDR3 length: 19 amino acids. V gave up 3 bases and J gave up 0 bases; unmatched junction bases: 10. CDR3 coding DNA: TGTGCCAGCAGCCAGGGTTCCGGGACTAGCGGATTAGCCAAAAACATTCAGTACTTC. Protein: CASSQGSGTSGLAKNIQYF.

CDR3 nucleotides: TGTGCCAGCAGGATGGACAGGGGATGTAATTACGAGCAGTACGTC. It yields the protein CASRMDRGCNYEQYV. This chain links TRBV6-5 with TRBJ2-7; 9 bases are a match to TRBD1. V gave up 6 bases and J gave up 4 bases; unmatched junction bases: 10. Germline loops: CDR1 MNHEY, CDR2 SVGAGI. This CDR3 is built from 15 residues.

The rearrangement uses TRBV15 and TRBJ1-4; TRBD1 agrees at 8 bases. J lost 5 bases, V lost 9 bases, and 5 bases had no gene match. The CDR3 length is 13 residues. The germline CDR1 and CDR2 sequences are LNHNV and YYDKDF (reference sequence). This chain's CDR3 is CATNRDRNEKLFF. The CDR3 DNA is TGTGCCACAAACCGGGACAGGAATGAAAAACTGTTTTTT. Drawing the rest from reference TRBV15 and TRBJ1-4, the complete variable domain is DAMVIQNPRYQVTQFGKPVTLSCSQTLNHNVMYWYQQKSSQAPKLLFHYYDKDFNNEADTPDNFQSRRPNTSFCFLDIRSPGLGDTAMYLCATNRDRNEKLFFGSGTQLSVL.

This clone was seen only a few times. The chain combines TRBV19 with TRBJ1-4, with a weak D call TRBD1 (5 bases). The germline CDR1 and CDR2 sequences are LNHDA and SQIVND (reference sequence). Between the trimmed V and J ends, which lost 8 bases and 4 bases, there was a span of 23 bases. The CDR3 is made up of 17 amino acids. CDR3 nucleotide sequence: TGTGCCAGTGGGCGTGGTCTTGACAGTCTATTTAATGAAAAACTGTTTTTT. Translation gives CASGRGLDSLFNEKLFF.

The chain has TRBV5-1 and TRBJ1-6; TRBD1 matches at 12 bases. The germline gives CDR1 SGHRS, CDR2 YFSETQ. CDR3 length equals 15 residues. The V and J ends lost 6 bases and 7 bases, in that order; junction bases with no gene match: 5. CDR3 in amino acids: CASKGTGGMNSPLHF. The CDR3 DNA is TGCGCCAGCAAAGGGACAGGGGGCATGAATTCACCCCTCCACTTT.

The rearrangement links TRBV7-9 to TRBJ2-3; 9 positions match TRBD2. The germline CDR1 and CDR2 sequences are SEHNR and FQNEAQ (reference sequence). This CDR3 is built from 14 residues. The ends lost 5 bases at V and 7 bases at J; junction bases unmatched: 7. CDR3 protein: CASSPVGLAYTQYF. In nucleotides, the CDR3 is TGTGCCAGCAGCCCCGTGGGACTAGCCTATACGCAGTATTTT. Full variable domain (missing parts from reference TRBV7-9 and TRBJ2-3): DTGVSQNPRHKITKRGQNVTFRCDPISEHNRLYWYRQTLGQGPEFLTYFQNEAQLEKSRLLSDRFSAERPKGSFSTLEIQRTEQGDSAMYLCASSPVGLAYTQYFGPGTRLTVL.

J is TRBJ1-5 and V is TRBV28, with D unresolved. The V and J ends lost 3 bases and 7 bases respectively, with 10 bases between them. This CDR3 region has 13 residues. Germline V lookup: CDR1 MDHEN, CDR2 SYDVKM. The CDR3 region is CASSFEGGQPQHF. The CDR3 DNA reads TGTGCCAGCAGTTTCGAGGGAGGGCAGCCCCAGCATTTT.

This chain uses TRBV7-9 with TRBJ2-7, with D unresolved. From germline, CDR1 is SEHNR and CDR2 FQNEAQ (reference sequence). V was pared by 2 bases and J by 6 bases, with 14 bases between. This CDR3 region has 14 residues. DNA for the CDR3: TGTGCCAGCAGCTTAACCTCCGCGCTCTTCGAGCAGTACTTC. It encodes CASSLTSALFEQYF.

This clone appeared a few times. This rearrangement joins TRBV9 to TRBJ1-3; D gene uncertain. CDR1 SGDLS and CDR2 YYNGEE come from the germline V gene. The CDR3 is made up of 15 amino acids. Trimming took off 6 bases at V and 0 bases at J, with 13 bases between the two ends. CDR3 sequence (DNA): TGTGCCAGCACCGAAGGCGGGTACTCTGGAAACACCATATATTTT. Residues: CASTEGGYSGNTIYF. The entire variable domain, with the rest obtained from reference TRBV9 and TRBJ1-3, is as follows: DSGVTQTPKHLITATGQRVTLRCSPRSGDLSVYWYQQSLDQGLQFLIQYYNGEERAKGNILERFSAQQFPDLHSELNLSSLELGDSALYFCASTEGGYSGNTIYFGEGSWLTVV.

This clone has only a few counts. This sequence joins TRBV15 and TRBJ2-7, with D possibly being TRBD2 (6 bases). The germline V and J ends were trimmed by 3 bases and 4 bases, with 10 bases remaining between them. From germline, CDR1 is LNHNV and CDR2 YYDKDF (reference sequence). The CDR3 length is 13 residues. The CDR3 sequence is CATSSGREYEQYV. DNA for the CDR3: TGTGCCACCAGCAGCGGCCGGGAGTACGAGCAGTACGTC.

V and J are TRBV19 and TRBJ1-2; a weak D match, TRBD1 (6 bases). This CDR3 is built from 13 residues. In germline, CDR1 is LNHDA, CDR2 SQIVND (reference sequence). V was pared by 6 bases and J by 0 bases, with 8 bases between. The CDR3 loop is CASSRDTNYGYTF. In nucleotides, the CDR3 is TGTGCCAGTAGCCGGGACACTAACTATGGCTACACCTTC. The entire variable domain, with the rest obtained from reference TRBV19 and TRBJ1-2, is as follows: DGGITQSPKYLFRKEGQNVTLSCEQNLNHDAMYWYRQDPGQGLRLIYYSQIVNDFQKGDIAEGYSVSREKKESFPLTVTSAQKNPTAFYLCASSRDTNYGYTFGSGTRLTVV.

The gene calls are TRBV5-1 and TRBJ2-6; D uncertain. The CDR3 spans 15 residues. V gave up 1 base and J gave up 0 bases, with 5 bases separating them. Germline V CDR1 and CDR2: SGHRS, YFSETQ. The CDR3 DNA reads as TGCGCCAGCAGCTTGTCGGGCTCTGGGGCCAACGTCCTGACTTTC. It codes for CASSLSGSGANVLTF.

This CDR3 is CASSLTSGGFTGELFF. Here the CDR3 DNA reads TGTGCCAGCAGCTTAACTAGCGGGGGGTTCACCGGGGAGCTGTTTTTT. The gene calls are TRBV11-3 and TRBJ2-2; 12 bases are shared with TRBD2. Losses at the gene ends were 2 bases for V and 4 bases for J; bases not matched to a gene: 2. Germline-derived CDR1 and CDR2 are SGHNT and YENEEA. CDR3 length: 16 residues.

This clone was seen only a few times. The chain combines TRBV5-1 with TRBJ2-5; 8 bases map to TRBD2. Germline V gene lookup returns CDR1 SGHRS and CDR2 YFSETQ. CDR3 size: 14 residues. Unmatched junction bases numbered 11, after V lost 6 bases and J lost 7 bases. The CDR3 region has the DNA TGCGCCAGCACCCGGACTAGCATCGAAGGGACCCAGTACTTC. It yields the protein CASTRTSIEGTQYF.

This sequence joins TRBV11-3 and TRBJ2-6, with D possibly TRBD1 on 6 matching bases. This CDR3 is 15 amino acids long. Germline CDR1 and CDR2: SGHNT and YENEEA. V lost 2 bases and J 2 bases, leaving 7 bases between the germline ends. CDR3 sequence: CASSLQGTGANVLTF. The CDR3 DNA follows: TGTGCCAGCAGCTTACAGGGGACTGGGGCCAACGTCCTGACTTTC.

The rearrangement links TRBV5-4 to TRBJ2-2, with a tentative D call TRBD2 (7 bases). Germline V gives CDR1 SGHNT, CDR2 YYREEE (reference sequence). Trimming removed 4 bases from V and 5 bases from J, with 15 bases in between. The CDR3 covers 15 residues. DNA of the CDR3: TGTGCCAGCAGCGCCATCGGGGGGCTAACCGGGGAGCTGTTTTTT. Protein product: CASSAIGGLTGELFF.

This chain links TRBV6-5 with TRBJ1-2, with D possibly being TRBD1 (6 bases). In germline, CDR1 is MNHEY, CDR2 SVGAGI. CDR3 length: 14 residues. V dropped 4 bases and J dropped 4 bases, with 13 bases sitting between them. The CDR3 loop reads CASSSLGTTYGYTF. Written as DNA, the CDR3 is TGTGCCAGCAGTTCCCTCGGGACAACCTATGGCTACACCTTC.

The genes are TRBV5-1 and TRBJ2-3; 8 bases align to TRBD1. The V gene end was trimmed by 3 bases and the J gene end by 6 bases; junction bases not matched to a gene: 12. The CDR3 loop spans 16 amino acids. Germline loops: CDR1 SGHRS, CDR2 YFSETQ. The CDR3 loop is CASSSDLGQGRDTQYF. For the CDR3, the DNA is TGCGCCAGCAGCTCTGACCTTGGACAGGGCAGGGATACGCAGTATTTT.

The chain uses TRBV7-9 and TRBJ2-2; the D gene is possibly TRBD1 (5 bases). Germline loops: CDR1 SEHNR, CDR2 FQNEAQ (reference sequence). The CDR3 loop spans 15 amino acids. The V gene lost 5 bases and the J gene lost 4 bases, with 14 bases spanning the gap. The CDR3 here is CASSPSGHSTGELFF. CDR3 bases: TGTGCCAGCAGCCCGTCTGGACATTCCACCGGGGAGCTGTTTTTT.

The sample holds a few counts of this clone. The chain uses TRBV9 and TRBJ2-3; D might be TRBD1 (5 bases). CDR3 length equals 15 residues. Germline V CDR1 and CDR2: SGDLS, YYNGEE. Trimming left V 0 bases short and J 3 bases short, with 11 bases between. CDR3 protein: CASSVATKGTDTQYF. The CDR3 DNA sequence: TGTGCCAGCAGCGTAGCTACGAAGGGGACAGATACGCAGTATTTT.

The rearrangement links TRBV5-1 to TRBJ1-2, with D perhaps TRBD1 (5 bases). V lost 2 bases and J 4 bases, leaving 15 bases between the germline ends. Germline assignment: CDR1 SGHRS and CDR2 YFSETQ. The CDR3 is 15 amino acids. The CDR3 bases are TGCGCCAGCAGCTTCAGGCAGGGCCCTCCCTATGGCTACACCTTC. It is translated as CASSFRQGPPYGYTF.

The chain couples TRBV28 to TRBJ1-6; a possible D gene is TRBD1 (5 bases). The CDR3 runs to 13 residues. The germline V gene has CDR1 MDHEN and CDR2 SYDVKM. The ends were cut back, 10 bases at V and 6 bases at J, with 13 bases in the middle. This CDR3 reads CATRPDINSPLHF. The CDR3 DNA sequence: TGTGCCACCAGACCGGACATTAATTCACCCCTCCACTTT.

This chain uses TRBV7-4 with TRBJ2-7; D possibly corresponds to TRBD1 (6 bases). Germline CDR1 reads SGHVT; CDR2 reads SQSDAQ. The CDR3 is 17 residues long. V lost 4 bases to trimming and J lost 3 bases, with 22 bases between them. For the CDR3, the DNA is TGTGCCAGCAGCTCTCTTTCCGGGACACAGAGTGACTACGAGCAGTACGTC. It codes for CASSSLSGTQSDYEQYV.